The T cell receptor (beta chain) described here comes from a study of blood T cell repertoires in COVID-19. The repertoire was sequenced with immunoSEQ multiplex PCR; TCRdb's copy has only in-frame clones and lacks some. In the table there are around 210,000 clones, around 80% of which are singletons. This CDR3 contains 16 residues. The V gene's germline CDR1 is SGHTA and CDR2 FQGNSA. The junction had 7 bases not matched to a gene; V was cut back by 1 base and J by 6 bases. V usage is TRBV7-2 and J usage is TRBJ2-1; 9 bases agree with TRBD2. Sequencing input: peripheral blood. This sequence originates from a woman aged 70-85 years with acute or convalescent COVID-19. The CDR3 nucleotides read TGTGCCAGCAGCTTAGAGCGCGGGAGGGCCAGCAATGAGCAGTTCTTC. It translates to CASSLERGRASNEQFF.